The rows below give T cell receptor beta chains drawn from one sample of a study of shared clonotypes between healthy human individuals. The repertoire was sequenced with immunoSEQ multiplex PCR; TCRdb's copy has only in-frame clones and lacks some. The sample holds about 1.1 million clones, roughly 80% seen once. The sample was memory CD4+ T cells from PBMCs. These receptors all come from a man aged 18 to 29 in good health. Some clones in this sample may be carry-over from other donors' samples. CDR3s include the opening cysteine and the closing phenylalanine or tryptophan. Fields, in order: clone size, V gene, D gene, J gene, CDR3 protein, CDR3 DNA. The D gene is left open where the match is weak. The size field is filled for only some rows; it gives once, few, many or a size class.

.	TRBV5-1	.	TRBJ1-4	CASGRQPALASPNEKLFF	TGCGCCAGCGGCAGACAGCCAGCCCTCGCTTCTCCTAATGAAAAACTGTTTTTT
.	TRBV29-1	.	TRBJ2-2	CSVGDTGELFF	TGCAGCGTCGGGGATACCGGGGAGCTGTTTTTT
once	TRBV5-8	.	TRBJ1-1	CASSLLGAEGRTEAFF	TGTGCCAGCAGCTTGTTGGGGGCGGAGGGTAGGACTGAAGCTTTCTTT
.	TRBV18	TRBD1	TRBJ1-1	CASSPGTGRNEAFF	TGTGCCAGCTCACCAGGGACAGGGAGGAATGAAGCTTTCTTT
.	TRBV6-6	.	TRBJ2-2	CASNLLSNTGELFF	TGTGCCAGCAACTTGCTATCGAACACCGGGGAGCTGTTTTTT
once	TRBV28	TRBD1	TRBJ2-6	CASNRQGLSSGANVLTF	TGTGCCAGCAACCGACAGGGGTTGAGCTCTGGGGCCAACGTCCTGACTTTC
.	TRBV28	.	TRBJ2-1	CASREYNSYNEQFF	TGTGCCAGCAGGGAATACAACTCCTACAATGAGCAGTTCTTC
few	TRBV5-1	TRBD2	TRBJ2-5	CASSAGLAGGLEETQYF	TGCGCCAGCAGCGCGGGACTAGCGGGAGGGCTTGAAGAGACCCAGTACTTC
many	TRBV4-1	TRBD2	TRBJ2-3	CASSQGTSGYTQYF	TGCGCCAGCAGCCAAGGGACTAGCGGTTATACGCAGTATTTT
.	TRBV7-2	TRBD1	TRBJ2-2	CASSSGTGGGRGELFF	TGTGCCAGCAGCTCTGGTACAGGGGGCGGAAGGGGGGAGCTGTTTTTT
.	TRBV5-1	.	TRBJ2-1	CASSLDRANEQFF	TGCGCCAGCAGCTTGGACAGGGCTAATGAGCAGTTCTTC
.	TRBV27	.	TRBJ2-7	CASSLLRGYEQYF	TGTGCCAGCAGCCTTCTTCGGGGTTACGAGCAGTACTTC
.	TRBV7-2	.	TRBJ1-1	CASSHNSGIQTEAFF	TGTGCCAGCAGCCACAACTCGGGAATTCAGACTGAAGCTTTCTTT
.	TRBV19	TRBD2	TRBJ2-1	CASSMEGLAGEEQFF	TGTGCCAGTAGTATGGAGGGACTAGCGGGAGAGGAGCAGTTCTTC
.	TRBV4-1	.	TRBJ2-7	CASSQVDLTGSQDYEQYF	TGCGCCAGCAGCCAAGTTGACCTTACAGGGTCCCAGGACTACGAGCAGTACTTC
once	TRBV4-2	.	TRBJ2-7	CASSQDSSGYYEQYF	TGTGCCAGCAGCCAAGATTCGTCCGGGTACTACGAGCAGTACTTC
many	TRBV29-1	.	TRBJ1-1	CSVQSGPEAFF	TGCAGCGTTCAGAGCGGTCCTGAAGCTTTCTTT
.	TRBV7-6	.	TRBJ2-3	CASSLDGTTHGDTQYF	TGTGCCAGCAGCTTAGATGGGACCACACACGGAGATACGCAGTATTTT
.	TRBV5-6	TRBD1	TRBJ1-4	CASSSDRGREKLFF	TGTGCCAGCAGCTCCGACAGGGGAAGGGAAAAACTGTTTTTT
.	TRBV18	TRBD2	TRBJ2-3	CASSPTSGRFTDTQYF	TGTGCCAGCTCCCCAACTAGCGGTCGATTCACAGATACGCAGTATTTT
.	TRBV18	TRBD1	TRBJ1-2	CASSRQGDNYGYTF	TGTGCCAGCTCAAGACAGGGAGATAACTATGGCTACACCTTC
.	TRBV19	.	TRBJ1-1	CASSPRGDGEAFF	TGTGCCAGTAGTCCTCGGGGAGACGGTGAAGCTTTCTTT
.	TRBV27	.	TRBJ2-2	CASSFRVSGTGELFF	TGTGCCAGCAGTTTCCGAGTTTCCGGGACCGGGGAGCTGTTTTTT
.	TRBV7-9	.	TRBJ1-1	CASSGGPGNTEAFF	TGTGCCAGCAGCGGGGGGCCCGGGAACACTGAAGCTTTCTTT
.	TRBV2	.	TRBJ2-7	CASSEGSYEQYF	TGTGCCAGCAGTGAGGGGAGCTACGAGCAGTACTTC
.	TRBV2	TRBD1	TRBJ2-5	CASSGDRGLGETQYF	TGTGCCAGCAGTGGGGACAGGGGGCTTGGAGAGACCCAGTACTTC
once	TRBV6-5	.	TRBJ2-6	CASTYYLSGANVLTF	TGTGCCAGCACCTACTACTTGTCTGGGGCCAACGTCCTGACTTTC
.	TRBV15	TRBD2	TRBJ2-5	CAGASGIQGTQYF	TGTGCCGGTGCTAGCGGGATTCAGGGGACCCAGTACTTC
.	TRBV25-1	TRBD2	TRBJ2-1	CASSPGGLGLYNEQFF	TGTGCCAGCAGCCCGGGAGGACTAGGCTTATACAATGAGCAGTTCTTC
many	TRBV5-1	.	TRBJ2-2	CASRQQSNTGELFF	TGCGCCAGCAGACAGCAGTCGAACACCGGGGAGCTGTTTTTT
.	TRBV9	TRBD2	TRBJ2-3	CASSGRTSGTDTQYF	TGTGCCAGCAGCGGGAGGACTAGCGGCACAGATACGCAGTATTTT
.	TRBV7-9	TRBD1	TRBJ2-7	CASSLGTGPLYEQYF	TGTGCCAGCAGCTTAGGGACAGGGCCCCTTTACGAGCAGTACTTC
.	TRBV12-5	.	TRBJ2-1	CASGLRLASDEQFF	TGTGCTAGTGGTTTGCGGTTGGCTAGCGATGAGCAGTTCTTC
.	TRBV6-6	TRBD1	TRBJ1-5	CASRPTGGNQPQHF	TGTGCCAGCAGACCTACAGGGGGCAATCAGCCCCAGCATTTT
.	TRBV7-7	TRBD2	TRBJ2-1	CASSPRGVAGGSGNEQFF	TGTGCCAGCAGCCCCCGGGGGGTAGCGGGAGGGAGCGGGAATGAGCAGTTCTTC
few	TRBV2	.	TRBJ2-3	CASSEYEGHTDTQYF	TGTGCCAGCAGTGAATATGAGGGACACACAGATACGCAGTATTTT
.	TRBV4-1	.	TRBJ1-5	CASSQIDMGLSNQPQHF	TGCGCCAGCAGCCAAATAGACATGGGTCTTAGCAATCAGCCCCAGCATTTT
.	TRBV10-1	TRBD2	TRBJ2-5	CASSTGTSARGATQYF	TGCGCCAGCAGCACCGGGACTAGCGCCCGCGGGGCGACCCAGTACTTC
.	TRBV7-3	TRBD2	TRBJ2-5	CASSLLAGPRETQYF	TGTGCCAGCAGCTTGCTAGCGGGCCCAAGGGAGACCCAGTACTTC
.	TRBV6-1	TRBD1	TRBJ2-7	CASTGQGRSYEQYF	TGTGCCAGCACGGGACAGGGGAGATCCTACGAGCAGTACTTC
.	TRBV29-1	.	TRBJ2-1	CSVEVASYNEQFF	TGCAGCGTTGAAGTTGCCTCCTACAATGAGCAGTTCTTC
.	TRBV5-4	.	TRBJ2-7	CASSSKSTYEQYF	TGTGCCAGCAGCTCGAAATCTACCTACGAGCAGTACTTC
many	TRBV7-9	.	TRBJ1-4	CASSWGGSAEKLFF	TGTGCCAGCAGCTGGGGTGGCTCAGCTGAAAAACTGTTTTTT
.	TRBV15	TRBD1	TRBJ1-4	CATSSLDRDNEKLFF	TGTGCCACCAGCAGCCTAGACAGGGATAATGAAAAACTGTTTTTT
.	TRBV4-1	.	TRBJ1-4	CASSRTPSGTEEKLFF	TGCGCCAGCAGCCGCACCCCATCCGGGACCGAGGAAAAACTGTTTTTT
.	TRBV7-6	TRBD1	TRBJ1-1	CASSLEQGRMNTEAFF	TGTGCCAGCAGCTTAGAACAGGGGCGTATGAACACTGAAGCTTTCTTT
.	TRBV6-5	TRBD2	TRBJ2-2	CASSPFSGGNGELFF	TGTGCCAGCAGCCCATTTTCGGGGGGTAACGGGGAGCTGTTTTTT
.	TRBV29-1	.	TRBJ2-1	CSVPGPQGYEQFF	TGCAGCGTCCCGGGACCCCAGGGCTATGAGCAGTTCTTC
.	TRBV5-4	.	TRBJ2-1	CASSSSGTYNEQFF	TGTGCCAGCAGCTCATCCGGGACCTACAATGAGCAGTTCTTC
few	TRBV28	.	TRBJ2-1	CASSPGPEGVEQFF	TGTGCCAGCAGTCCTGGACCAGAAGGGGTTGAGCAGTTCTTC
.	TRBV7-6	.	TRBJ2-5	CASSPPLETQYF	TGTGCCAGCAGCCCCCCTCTAGAGACCCAGTACTTC
once	TRBV27	TRBD2	TRBJ2-7	CASSLRGTSGSGPSYEQYF	TGTGCCAGCAGTTTAAGGGGGACTAGCGGGAGCGGACCCTCCTACGAGCAGTACTTC
.	TRBV19	.	TRBJ1-5	CASSIGGPNQHF	TGTGCCAGTAGTATAGGGGGCCCCAACCAGCATTTT
few	TRBV19	.	TRBJ2-3	CASSIGADTDTQYF	TGTGCCAGTAGTATCGGGGCAGACACAGATACGCAGTATTTT
.	TRBV7-9	.	TRBJ1-2	CASSTSGGRGYTF	TGTGCCAGCAGCACGAGCGGGGGGCGAGGCTACACCTTC